A single sample gave rise to the 19 T cell receptor beta chains below, sequenced in a study of naive and memory T cell subsets. Both TRBC1 and TRBC2 were covered by a beta constant-region primer of two equimolar oligonucleotides. TCRdb itself ran the UMI-ligation and nested PCR reads through MiXCR, one entry per CDR3 protein. The sample carries tens of thousands of distinct CDR3 sequences, about an eighth recorded once. Source material: central memory CD4+ T cells from blood. These receptors all stem from a human donor in good health.

This rearrangement joins TRBV20-1 to TRBJ2-5, with D perhaps TRBD2 (5 bases). Germline CDR1 and CDR2: DFQATT and SNEGSKA (reference sequence). V was pared by 6 bases and J by 3 bases, with 20 bases between. The CDR3 extends over 15 amino acids. The CDR3 region has the DNA TGCAGTGCACTTCGACCAGGTGGTAGCGAAGAGACCCAGTACTTC. Amino acids: CSALRPGGSEETQYF.

This rearrangement joins TRBV9 to TRBJ2-3; perhaps TRBD2 as D (6 bases). Germline CDR1 SGDLS, CDR2 YYNGEE. The CDR3 is made up of 16 amino acids. The V gene lost 2 bases and the J gene lost 0 bases, with 13 bases spanning the gap. The CDR3 protein is CASSVDHSGSTDTQYF. The DNA for the CDR3 is TGTGCCAGCAGCGTGGATCATAGCGGAAGCACAGATACGCAGTATTTT.

The V and J genes are TRBV6-5 and TRBJ2-4; D unresolved. The V gene's germline CDR1 is MNHEY and CDR2 SVGAGI. The CDR3 totals 15 residues. V was cut by 4 bases and J by 0 bases, with 10 bases left in between. CDR3 loop: CASSFPAVAKNIQYF. CDR3 nucleotides: TGTGCCAGCAGTTTCCCGGCGGTAGCCAAAAACATTCAGTACTTC.

The chain carries TRBV20-1 and TRBJ2-2; the match to TRBD1 covers 7 bases. Germline V CDR1 and CDR2: DFQATT, SNEGSKA (reference sequence). V was pared by 4 bases and J by 2 bases, with 10 bases of the junction left unmatched. The CDR3 loop spans 16 amino acids. The CDR3 coding sequence is TGCAGTGCTATCCGGACAGGAGGAATTAACACCGGGGAGCTGTTTTTT. This codes for CSAIRTGGINTGELFF.

This clonotype was observed a few times. V is TRBV30 and J is TRBJ2-4; D may be TRBD2 (6 bases). The germline V gene encodes CDR1 GTSNPN and CDR2 SVGIG (reference sequence). The V and J ends lost 5 bases and 0 bases respectively, with 14 bases between them. The CDR3 consists of 15 residues. CDR3 protein: CAWGKEGLAKNIQYF. In DNA form, the CDR3 reads TGTGCCTGGGGGAAGGAGGGGCTAGCCAAAAACATTCAGTACTTC.

This clonotype has a handful of counts. The chain employs TRBV14 and TRBJ2-3; 8 positions match TRBD2. Looked up from germline, CDR1 is SGHDN and CDR2 is FVKESK. The V and J ends lost 0 bases and 4 bases, in that order; junction bases with no gene match: 6. This CDR3 comprises 16 residues. For the CDR3, the DNA is TGTGCCAGCAGCCAAGATCGGGGGGGCTCAGCAGATACGCAGTATTTT. Translated, it gives CASSQDRGGSADTQYF. Filled out from reference TRBV14 and TRBJ2-3, the complete variable domain reads EAGVTQFPSHSVIEKGQTVTLRCDPISGHDNLYWYRRVMGKEIKFLLHFVKESKQDESGMPNNRFLAERTGGTYSTLKVQPAELEDSGVYFCASSQDRGGSADTQYFGPGTRLTVL.

The chain couples TRBV29-1 to TRBJ2-5; 7 bases fit TRBD1. After removal of 4 bases from V and 7 bases from J, the junction contained 15 bases not matched to a gene. CDR1 is SQVTM, CDR2 ANQGSEA, per germline. There are 15 residues in the CDR3. CDR3 sequence: CSVARSTGVDATQYF. For the CDR3, the DNA is TGCAGCGTTGCAAGGAGTACAGGGGTCGATGCGACCCAGTACTTC.

This clonotype has just a few counts. This chain links TRBV12-3 or TRBV12-4 with TRBJ2-2; TRBD2 might be the D (5 bases). V was shortened by 1 base and J by 0 bases, with 9 bases between the two germline ends. The length of the CDR3 is 16 residues. The CDR3 region is CASSLGLATNTGELFF. The CDR3 region has the DNA TGTGCCAGCAGTTTAGGTCTAGCTACGAACACCGGGGAGCTGTTTTTT.

This clonotype was picked up many times. The chain employs TRBV20-1 and TRBJ1-1; D may be TRBD1 (5 bases). Germline V gives CDR1 DFQATT, CDR2 SNEGSKA (reference sequence). The CDR3 is 12 amino acids. The V end was cut by 5 bases, the J end by 0 bases, with 7 bases between. The CDR3 spells CSAAGLNTEAFF. The CDR3, as DNA: TGCAGTGCTGCAGGGTTGAACACTGAAGCTTTCTTT.

In its sample, this clonotype was seen a few times. In DNA form, the CDR3 reads TGTGCCAGCAGTGAATTGACAGGGGGAAACTATGGCTACACCTTC. This codes for CASSELTGGNYGYTF. J is TRBJ1-2 and V is TRBV6-1; 9 positions agree with TRBD1. Germline V CDR1 and CDR2: MNHNS, SASEGT. The CDR3 is 15 residues long. Trimming removed 2 bases from V and 2 bases from J; junction bases left unmatched: 3.

The rearrangement links TRBV6-2 or TRBV6-3 to TRBJ2-1; D uncertain. The germline V gene has CDR1 MNHEY and CDR2 SVGEGT. V shed 8 bases and J shed 12 bases, with 17 bases lying between them. The CDR3 totals 12 residues. CDR3 loop: CASQKKQLGQFF. As DNA, the CDR3 is TGTGCCAGCCAAAAGAAACAACTTGGGCAGTTCTTC.

The chain joins TRBV12-3 or TRBV12-4 to TRBJ2-3; no clear D. There are 13 residues in the CDR3. V shed 6 bases and J shed 0 bases, with 7 bases lying between them. CDR3 nucleotide sequence: TGTGCCAGCAGCCTGGACAGCACAGATACGCAGTATTTT. It specifies CASSLDSTDTQYF.

The table lists this clonotype with a few counts. The chain employs TRBV7-9 and TRBJ2-7; 7 nucleotides agree with TRBD2. Per germline, CDR1 SEHNR and CDR2 FQNEAQ (reference sequence). V was clipped by 5 bases and J by 5 bases; unmatched bases: 12. The CDR3 has 15 residues. The CDR3 nucleotides read TGTGCCAGCAGCCAGTACGGGGGAGGGGTGAACGAGCAGTACTTC. The encoded protein is CASSQYGGGVNEQYF. The complete variable domain, with remaining parts taken from reference TRBV7-9 and TRBJ2-7, reads DTGVSQNPRHKITKRGQNVTFRCDPISEHNRLYWYRQTLGQGPEFLTYFQNEAQLEKSRLLSDRFSAERPKGSFSTLEIQRTEQGDSAMYLCASSQYGGGVNEQYFGPGTRLTVT.

The rearrangement uses TRBV7-9 and TRBJ2-2; a possible D gene is TRBD1 (6 bases). V shed 4 bases and J shed 6 bases, with 24 bases lying between them. The CDR3 totals 18 residues. The germline V gene has CDR1 SEHNR and CDR2 FQNEAQ (reference sequence). DNA of the CDR3: TGTGCCAGCAGCTGGATAATTAGGACAGAGCTTGGGGCCGGGGAGCTGTTTTTT. Protein: CASSWIIRTELGAGELFF.

This clonotype was seen only a few times. The chain employs TRBV14 and TRBJ2-7, with D possibly matching TRBD1 (5 bases). The CDR3 runs 16 residues. The V gene's germline CDR1 is SGHDN and CDR2 FVKESK. With 2 bases removed from V and 9 bases from J, the gap between germline ends came to 23 bases. CDR3 in DNA: TGTGCCAGCAGCCAACCTCTTGGGGCATCCAGTAGGGTGCAGTACTTC. It codes for CASSQPLGASSRVQYF.

The chain recombines TRBV5-1 with TRBJ1-6; maybe TRBD1 (5 bases). V lost 3 bases and J 7 bases, leaving 17 bases between the germline ends. The CDR3 is made up of 16 amino acids. Germline V gene lookup returns CDR1 SGHRS and CDR2 YFSETQ. In nucleotides, the CDR3 is TGCGCCAGCAGCTCCCATGAGACGGGACGGAATTCACCCCTCCACTTT. This codes for CASSSHETGRNSPLHF.

The sample holds many counts of this clonotype. In DNA, the CDR3 is TGTGCCAGCAGTGCCCCCCGTTCGGCCCAGCATTTT. This gives the protein CASSAPRSAQHF. This chain links TRBV2 with TRBJ1-5; D is unresolved. The V end lost 4 bases, the J end lost 11 bases, and 12 bases lay between the germline ends. The CDR3 is made up of 12 amino acids. In germline, CDR1 is SNHLY, CDR2 FYNNEI.

This rearrangement joins TRBV11-2 to TRBJ2-5; 7 bases align to TRBD1. The CDR3 length is 17 residues. CDR1 is SGHAT, CDR2 FQNNGV, per germline. V lost 4 bases and J lost 2; bases outside the gene matches: 13. CDR3 bases: TGTGCCAGCAGCTCCTTCAGATTGACAGGGTGGCAAGAGACCCAGTACTTC. It translates to CASSSFRLTGWQETQYF.

The chain uses TRBV5-5 and TRBJ2-3; 7 nucleotides line up with TRBD2. The CDR3 covers 16 residues. In germline, CDR1 is SGHKS, CDR2 YYEKEE (reference sequence). Trimming took 3 bases from V and 0 from J; bases not matched to a gene: 7. The CDR3 sequence is CASSSGLAGSTDTQYF. In DNA form, the CDR3 reads TGTGCCAGCAGCTCCGGTTTAGCGGGCAGCACAGATACGCAGTATTTT.